This T cell receptor beta chain was found in a study of OX40 agonist ivuxolimab in advanced cancers. The V end lost 7 bases, the J end lost 1 base, and 16 bases lay between the germline ends. The CDR3 consists of 15 residues. Germline V gene data show CDR1 as SGHRS and CDR2 as YFSETQ. Findings and limits, study-wide: Clonal expansion in partial responders at 0.1-3.0 mg/kg ranked among the lowest. The study observed clonal expansion of CD4+ and CD8+ blood T cells by week 6 at 0.1 to 3.0 mg/kg.

Remarks on this clone: Its antigen is undetermined.

Peripheral blood came from all dose cohorts at three timepoints. Sequencing was performed with immunoSEQ multiplex PCR; in TCRdb, only in-frame clones are kept and a portion is missing. The sample has 56,000 or so clones, around 83% seen once. Sequencing was performed on CD4+ or CD8+ T cells sorted from blood, taken in a trial of the OX40 agonist ivuxolimab. The chain uses TRBV5-1 and TRBJ2-3; TRBD2 is a possible D gene (6 bases). This sequence originates from an adult with an advanced solid tumor such as melanoma, head and neck, liver or kidney cancer. CDR3 residues: CASVNRDFRTDTQYF. In DNA form, the CDR3 reads TGCGCCAGCGTTAACCGGGACTTTCGCACAGATACGCAGTATTTT. Full variable domain (missing parts from reference TRBV5-1 and TRBJ2-3): KAGVTQTPRYLIKTRGQQVTLSCSPISGHRSVSWYQQTPGQGLQFLFEYFSETQRNKGNFPGRFSGRQFSNSRSEMNVSTLELGDSALYLCASVNRDFRTDTQYFGPGTRLTVL.